The 28 T cell receptor beta chains given below trace back to one sample, sequenced in a study of CD8 T cells in ankylosing spondylitis. In TCRdb, the 5' RACE reads were re-called with MiXCR into one record per CDR3 protein. Of approximately 220,000 distinct CDR3 sequences in the sample, 20% to 30% were seen once. Sequenced input: blood, either unsorted or a sorted T cell fraction (not recorded which). The receptors shown here come from a male donor with ankylosing spondylitis or in good health (not recorded which).

The table lists this clonotype with many counts. V is TRBV12-3 or TRBV12-4 and J is TRBJ2-7, with 11 bases aligning to TRBD2. Trimming at V came to 4 bases and at J to 6 bases, leaving 8 bases not matched to a gene. The CDR3 length is 15 residues. The CDR3 reads CASSSSTSGIGEQYF. CDR3 sequence (DNA): TGTGCCAGCAGTTCATCGACTAGCGGGATCGGCGAGCAGTACTTC.

As regards this clonotype: With a much larger clone just one base away, this may be a read error. The chain employs TRBV4-2 and TRBJ2-3, with a tentative D call TRBD1 (6 bases). Germline CDR1 LGHNA, CDR2 YNFKEQ. The CDR3 has 17 residues. CDR3 in amino acids: CASSQDARGGSTVTQYF. The CDR3, as DNA: TGTGCCAGCAGCCAAGACGCCAGGGGTGGGTCCACAGTTACGCAGTATTTT.

This clonotype was detected only a few times. V and J are TRBV20-1 and TRBJ2-2; 8 nucleotides align to TRBD2. V shed 0 bases, J shed 2 bases, and the junction held 8 bases outside the gene matches. The CDR3 runs 17 residues. Germline V gives CDR1 DFQATT, CDR2 SNEGSKA (reference sequence). The CDR3, as DNA: TGCAGTGCTAGAGATCCGTTAGCGGGAACAAACACCGGGGAGCTGTTTTTT. It encodes CSARDPLAGTNTGELFF.

This clonotype was seen ten or more times. This sequence joins TRBV20-1 and TRBJ2-7, with 12 nucleotides matching TRBD2. V dropped 6 bases and J dropped 3; count of bases not matched to a gene: 3. The V gene's germline CDR1 is DFQATT and CDR2 SNEGSKA (reference sequence). This CDR3 region has 13 residues. The CDR3 DNA sequence: TGCAGTGCACGGACTAGCGGGGTCTACGAGCAGTACTTC. It translates to CSARTSGVYEQYF.

This clonotype was seen many times. The V and J genes are TRBV4-1 and TRBJ2-7; D uncertain. Germline CDR1 reads MGHRA; CDR2 reads YSYEKL. The ends were cut back, 0 bases at V and 7 bases at J, with 19 bases in the middle. This CDR3 contains 16 residues. CDR3 coding DNA: TGCGCCAGCAGCCAAGATTTGCTTCAATTAGAACAGGAGCAGTACTTC. Protein: CASSQDLLQLEQEQYF.

This sequence joins TRBV20-1 and TRBJ2-2; weak D call: TRBD2 (6 bases). V shed 4 bases and J shed 2 bases, with 14 bases lying between them. Germline-derived CDR1 and CDR2 are DFQATT and SNEGSKA (reference sequence). The CDR3 totals 15 residues. CDR3 in amino acids: CSATWASENTGELFF. DNA for the CDR3: TGCAGTGCTACGTGGGCTAGCGAAAACACCGGGGAGCTGTTTTTT.

This clonotype has at least ten counts. The V call is TRBV5-1, the J call TRBJ2-2; 10 bases match TRBD2. Germline trimming cut 4 bases from V and 4 bases from J; bases unmatched to any gene: 7. Germline loops: CDR1 SGHRS, CDR2 YFSETQ. This CDR3 comprises 16 residues. CDR3 residues: CASSNPSGSGTGELFF. The CDR3 DNA reads as TGCGCCAGCAGCAACCCTAGCGGGAGCGGCACCGGGGAGCTGTTTTTT.

The chain combines TRBV12-3 or TRBV12-4 with TRBJ1-2; 10 nucleotides line up with TRBD1. CDR3 length equals 14 residues. V gave up 6 bases and J gave up 7 bases; unmatched junction bases: 8. The CDR3 nucleotides read TGTGCCAGCAGCCCCGGACAGGGGGTCGTTGGCTACACCTTC. It yields the protein CASSPGQGVVGYTF.

With regard to this clonotype: A clone one base away is much larger, so this may be a read error. This chain links TRBV20-1 with TRBJ2-3, with 9 nucleotides matching TRBD2. From germline, CDR1 is DFQATT and CDR2 SNEGSKA (reference sequence). The CDR3 contains 15 residues. CDR3 region: CSARDASGVTDTQCF. As DNA, the CDR3 is TGCAGTGCTAGAGATGCTAGCGGGGTCACAGATACGCAGTGTTTT.

A few counts support this clonotype. J is TRBJ2-7 and V is TRBV20-1; D gene uncertain. Trimming removed 0 bases at V and 2 bases at J, with 8 bases between. CDR3 length: 13 residues. Germline CDR1 and CDR2: DFQATT and SNEGSKA (reference sequence). The CDR3 protein is CSARDLQTYEQYF. Here the CDR3 DNA reads TGCAGTGCTAGAGATTTACAGACCTACGAGCAGTACTTC.

There are many counts of this clonotype. The chain combines TRBV6-1 with TRBJ1-1; possible D gene TRBD1, 6 bases. The length of the CDR3 is 13 residues. V lost 9 bases to trimming and J lost 3 bases, with 14 bases between them. Germline V lookup: CDR1 MNHNS, CDR2 SASEGT. This chain's CDR3 is CARTGTRYTEAFF. CDR3 DNA: TGTGCCAGGACCGGGACACGATACACTGAAGCTTTCTTT.

This clonotype was observed at least ten times. J is TRBJ2-1 and V is TRBV7-2, with a possible D match to TRBD2 (5 bases). CDR3 length: 14 residues. With 5 bases removed from V and 9 bases from J, the gap between germline ends came to 17 bases. Germline lookup yields CDR1 SGHTA and CDR2 FQGNSA. CDR3 nucleotides: TGTGCCAGCAGCCGACGGACTCCAGGAGGTGAGCAGTTCTTC. Residues: CASSRRTPGGEQFF.

This clonotype was seen at least ten times. CDR3 coding DNA: TGTGCCAGCAGCGCGGGGGGGCTCATCACCGGGGAGCTGTTTTTT. Its translation is CASSAGGLITGELFF. The chain employs TRBV12-3 or TRBV12-4 and TRBJ2-2, with 9 positions matching TRBD2. The CDR3 totals 15 residues. J gave up 4 bases and V 6 bases, and 6 bases lay outside the gene matches.

The chain employs TRBV7-2 and TRBJ2-2, with unresolved D. This CDR3 spans 12 amino acids. Germline V gene sequence: CDR1 SGHTA, CDR2 FQGNSA. Trimming removed 3 bases at V and 7 bases at J, with 6 bases between. The CDR3 sequence: CASSFARGELFF. The CDR3 DNA reads as TGTGCCAGCAGCTTTGCCCGCGGGGAGCTGTTTTTT.

As regards this clonotype: This CDR3 fails to terminate in the conserved phenylalanine or tryptophan, so it likely reflects a read error. This chain uses TRBV20-1 with TRBJ2-3; 10 bases match TRBD2. The CDR3 spans 13 residues. Germline CDR1 is DFQATT and CDR2 is SNEGSKA (reference sequence). The CDR3 DNA reads as TGCAGTGGCCAGCGGGAGGGCACGGATACGCAGTATTGT. Protein sequence: CSGQREGTDTQYC.

The sample holds a few counts of this clonotype. The chain employs TRBV20-1 and TRBJ2-5, with 7 bases that match TRBD1. This CDR3 spans 12 amino acids. V lost 5 bases, J lost 2 bases, and 2 bases stayed unmatched. The V gene's germline CDR1 is DFQATT and CDR2 SNEGSKA (reference sequence). This CDR3 is CSAWDSQETQYF. In DNA, the CDR3 is TGCAGTGCTTGGGACAGTCAAGAGACCCAGTACTTC.

This clonotype occurred a few times. The chain employs TRBV6-5 and TRBJ2-7, with 11 nucleotides matching TRBD1. Germline CDR1 reads MNHEY; CDR2 reads SVGAGI. Trimming removed 2 bases from V and 7 bases from J; junction bases left unmatched: 4. The CDR3 runs 14 residues. The CDR3 DNA reads as TGTGCCAGCAGTTACCAGGACAGGGGGCGAGAGCAGTACTTC. Its translation: CASSYQDRGREQYF.

This clonotype has a count of ten or more. The chain employs TRBV5-1 and TRBJ2-7; 14 positions agree with TRBD2. V lost 5 bases to trimming and J lost 7 bases; unmatched junction nucleotides: 5. CDR1 SGHRS and CDR2 YFSETQ come from the germline V gene. This CDR3 region has 14 residues. CDR3: CASSGTSGRREQYF. The CDR3, as DNA: TGCGCCAGCAGTGGGACTAGCGGGAGACGAGAGCAGTACTTC.

This clonotype was counted ten times or more. V gene TRBV15 combines with J gene TRBJ1-6; D is uncertain. Looked up from germline, CDR1 is LNHNV and CDR2 is YYDKDF (reference sequence). With 3 bases removed from V and 2 bases from J, the gap between germline ends came to 8 bases. This CDR3 region has 15 residues. The CDR3 DNA reads TGTGCCACCAGCAGGGGAGGCGCCTATAATTCACCCCTCCACTTT. It yields the protein CATSRGGAYNSPLHF.

Ten or more counts support this clonotype. An end of the junction does not agree with germline; a read error may underlie this. The J gene is TRBJ2-1, the V gene TRBV7-7; perhaps TRBD1 as D (5 bases). The CDR3 sequence is 14 residues long. Germline CDR1 SSHAT, CDR2 FNYEAQ (reference sequence). This CDR3 reads CASSLGVGLDEQFF. In DNA, the CDR3 is TGTGCTAGCAGCTTAGGGGTAGGTCTCGATGAGCAGTTCTTC.

The chain joins TRBV3-1 to TRBJ2-3; weak D call: TRBD1 (6 bases). The germline V gene has CDR1 LGHDT and CDR2 YNNKEL (reference sequence). CDR3 length: 17 amino acids. V lost 2 bases to trimming and J lost 6 bases, with 21 bases between them. CDR3 DNA sequence: TGTGCCAGCAGCCAAATGGGGGCTAGTTGGGCTTTGGATACGCAGTATTTT. Translating it yields CASSQMGASWALDTQYF.

In its sample, this clonotype was seen a few times. This chain connects TRBV20-1 to TRBJ2-1, with 7 positions matching TRBD2. V trimming: 4 bases; J trimming: 9 bases; junction bases outside the gene matches: 12. Per germline, CDR1 DFQATT and CDR2 SNEGSKA (reference sequence). The length of the CDR3 is 14 residues. The CDR3 loop is CSANPILAALEQFF. The CDR3 bases are TGCAGTGCTAACCCCATTCTAGCGGCCCTTGAGCAGTTCTTC.

In this sample, this clonotype turned up a few times. This chain joins TRBV7-8 and TRBJ2-5; D is perhaps TRBD2 (7 bases). V lost 11 bases and J 0 bases, leaving 16 bases between the germline ends. This CDR3 contains 14 residues. Germline CDR1 is SGHVS and CDR2 is FQNEAQ. CDR3 DNA sequence: TGTGCCGGAAGTAGAGGGGGGGACCAAGAGACCCAGTACTTC. This translates into CAGSRGGDQETQYF. Filled out from reference TRBV7-8 and TRBJ2-5, the complete variable domain reads GAGVSQSPRYKVAKRGQDVALRCDPISGHVSLFWYQQALGQGPEFLTYFQNEAQLDKSGLPSDRFFAERPEGSVSTLKIQRTQQEDSAVYLCAGSRGGDQETQYFGPGTRLLVL.

This clonotype came up a few times. Compared with germline, one end of the junction differs, possibly owing to a read error. The chain links TRBV5-6 to TRBJ1-1; D possibly corresponds to TRBD1 (5 bases). This CDR3 region has 13 residues. Germline V lookup: CDR1 SGHDT, CDR2 YYEEEE. The CDR3 loop is CASSFRSGDSIVF. CDR3 sequence (DNA): TGTGCCAGCAGCTTCAGGTCCGGGGACTCAATCGTCTTT.

This clonotype was counted at least ten times. This sequence joins TRBV4-1 and TRBJ2-1, with 10 nucleotides matching TRBD2. After removal of 1 base from V and 2 bases from J, the junction contained 2 bases not matched to a gene. The germline V gene encodes CDR1 MGHRA and CDR2 YSYEKL. There are 16 residues in the CDR3. The chain's CDR3 is CASSQAAGGPYNEQFF. The CDR3 DNA is TGCGCCAGCAGCCAAGCAGCGGGAGGGCCCTACAATGAGCAGTTCTTC.

This sequence joins TRBV7-3 and TRBJ2-1, with D maybe TRBD2 (9 bases). CDR1 and CDR2 from the germline V gene are SGHTA and FQGTGA. This CDR3 is 21 amino acids long. With 1 base removed from V and 8 bases from J, the gap between germline ends came to 33 bases. CDR3 protein: CASSLRHPRGQDSGSLDEQFF. CDR3 coding DNA: TGTGCCAGCAGCTTAAGGCATCCCAGGGGGCAGGATAGCGGGAGTCTGGATGAGCAGTTCTTC.

This rearrangement joins TRBV5-1 to TRBJ1-1, with D hard to call. This CDR3 region has 16 residues. Trimming shortened V by 1 base and J by 5 bases, and 18 bases separated the two germline ends. Germline V gene sequence: CDR1 SGHRS, CDR2 YFSETQ. The CDR3, as DNA: TGCGCCAGCAGCTTGTTGGACGCGCGGAGTGGGACTGAAGCTTTCTTT. This encodes CASSLLDARSGTEAFF.

The genes are TRBV20-1 and TRBJ1-4, with 11 bases fitting TRBD1. The CDR3 covers 14 residues. V lost 2 bases and J lost 6; bases outside the gene matches: 2. The germline V gene encodes CDR1 DFQATT and CDR2 SNEGSKA (reference sequence). This CDR3 is CSARMGQGDEKLFF. The CDR3 DNA follows: TGCAGTGCTAGAATGGGACAGGGGGATGAAAAACTGTTTTTT.